The 17 T cell receptor beta chains listed next were all sequenced from one sample in a study of cytomegalovirus exposure and HLA in healthy donors listed by TCRdb under 2017. The protocol used for the library was the immunoSEQ multiplex PCR assay. For the multiplex PCR, a mixture combining 60 forward primers for TCR Vbeta segments and 13 reverse primers for TCR Jbeta segments was used. In its TCRdb copy, this immuneACCESS table keeps in-frame sequences only and misses some clones. Where compared with another copy, unresolved V genes explain less than half of these, and the others have no known cause. This sample has 120,000 or so clones in its table, and roughly 76% of those were observed once. The ten largest clonotypes hold around 3.3% of the sample. Sample: PBMCs. The receptors shown here come from a woman in her 50s in good health and CMV-seronegative.

The chain uses TRBV6-5 and TRBJ1-4, with D hard to call. The CDR3 consists of 14 residues. The germline gives CDR1 MNHEY, CDR2 SVGAGI. Trimming pared 6 bases from V and 3 bases from J, leaving 11 bases between. In DNA form, the CDR3 reads TGTGCCAGCAGCCCAAGCGCGGCTAATGAAAAACTGTTTTTT. Its protein is CASSPSAANEKLFF.

V and J are TRBV28 and TRBJ1-1; no firm D call. This CDR3 is 12 amino acids long. From germline, CDR1 is MDHEN and CDR2 SYDVKM. Trimming removed 10 bases from V and 10 bases from J, with 19 bases in between. CDR3 amino acids: CATAKTGVGAFF. The CDR3 coding sequence is TGTGCCACCGCTAAAACCGGGGTAGGAGCTTTCTTT.

CDR3 bases: TGTGCCAGCAGCGCCTCGTACCAAGAGACCCAGTACTTC. Translated: CASSASYQETQYF. This chain joins TRBV9 and TRBJ2-5, with unresolved D. This CDR3 has 13 residues. Germline CDR1 SGDLS, CDR2 YYNGEE. Trimming took 3 bases from V and 0 from J, leaving 6 bases between them.

The CDR3 DNA reads as TGTGCCAGCAGCGACGGGACAGGGATCTTTGGCTACACCTTC. It specifies CASSDGTGIFGYTF. The chain uses TRBV7-2 and TRBJ1-2, with 9 positions matching TRBD1. V gave up 5 bases and J gave up 7 bases; unmatched junction bases: 8. Germline loops: CDR1 SGHTA, CDR2 FQGNSA. This CDR3 has 14 residues.

This clone was found a few times. The chain combines TRBV7-3 with TRBJ2-2; D may be TRBD2 (6 bases). The CDR3 extends over 14 amino acids. Trimming shortened V by 6 bases and J by 5 bases, and 13 bases separated the two germline ends. In germline, CDR1 is SGHTA, CDR2 FQGTGA. In DNA, the CDR3 is TGTGCCAGCAGTCATGTCGGGGGAACCGGGGAGCTGTTTTTT. Translated: CASSHVGGTGELFF.

This sequence joins TRBV5-4 and TRBJ1-1, with a weak D call TRBD1 (5 bases). The CDR3 length is 14 residues. CDR1 is SGHNT and CDR2 is YYREEE in the germline V gene (reference sequence). V lost 3 bases and J lost 7, with 16 bases in between. The CDR3 loop is CASSSTTDSSEAFF. CDR3 in DNA: TGTGCCAGCAGCTCTACGACAGATTCGAGTGAAGCTTTCTTT.

CDR3 sequence: CAWSETGNQPQHF. The CDR3 nucleotides are TGTGCCTGGAGTGAAACAGGGAACCAGCCCCAGCATTTT. The V gene is TRBV30, the J gene TRBJ1-5, with D maybe TRBD1 (6 bases). CDR3 length: 13 amino acids. Trimming took 1 base from V and 7 from J, leaving 11 bases between them. Germline lookup yields CDR1 GTSNPN and CDR2 SVGIG (reference sequence).

The rearrangement uses TRBV29-1 and TRBJ1-2, with D hard to call. CDR3 size: 12 residues. Trimming removed 3 bases at V and 4 bases at J, with 9 bases between. Per germline, CDR1 SQVTM and CDR2 ANQGSEA. CDR3 protein: CSVEYQAYGYTF. CDR3 sequence (DNA): TGCAGCGTTGAGTACCAGGCCTATGGCTACACCTTC.

This chain links TRBV15 with TRBJ1-2, with D maybe TRBD1 (5 bases). CDR3 length: 15 residues. Deletions cut 3 bases from V and 2 bases from J, with 13 bases between. Germline assignment: CDR1 LNHNV and CDR2 YYDKDF (reference sequence). The CDR3 sequence is CATSRDLQANYGYTF. DNA for the CDR3: TGTGCCACCAGCAGGGACCTACAGGCCAACTATGGCTACACCTTC. The variable domain in full, with the rest retrieved from reference TRBV15 and TRBJ1-2, is DAMVIQNPRYQVTQFGKPVTLSCSQTLNHNVMYWYQQKSSQAPKLLFHYYDKDFNNEADTPDNFQSRRPNTSFCFLDIRSPGLGDTAMYLCATSRDLQANYGYTFGSGTRLTVV.

The rearrangement links TRBV9 to TRBJ2-5, with 10 bases lining up with TRBD1. Per germline, CDR1 SGDLS and CDR2 YYNGEE. The CDR3 covers 16 residues. The V gene end was trimmed by 3 bases and the J gene end by 3 bases; junction bases not matched to a gene: 8. The CDR3, as DNA: TGTGCCAGCAGCGCCGCCATTGGGACAGGGGAAGAGACCCAGTACTTC. Its translation: CASSAAIGTGEETQYF.

The gene calls are TRBV6-1 and TRBJ2-7; 11 bases fit TRBD2. Germline CDR1 is MNHNS and CDR2 is SASEGT. CDR3 size: 14 residues. The V gene end was trimmed by 6 bases and the J gene end by 2 bases; junction bases not matched to a gene: 3. The CDR3 is CASSIAGGAYEQYF. CDR3 nucleotides: TGTGCCAGCAGCATAGCGGGAGGGGCCTACGAGCAGTACTTC.

The chain links TRBV6-5 to TRBJ1-3, with a possible D match to TRBD1 (5 bases). The length of the CDR3 is 16 residues. Germline lookup yields CDR1 MNHEY and CDR2 SVGAGI. V was cut by 4 bases and J by 0 bases, with 13 bases left in between. The CDR3 protein is CASSSTAGFSGNTIYF. The CDR3, as DNA: TGTGCCAGCAGTTCCACCGCAGGGTTCTCTGGAAACACCATATATTTT.

The genes are TRBV28 and TRBJ2-2; possibly TRBD1 for D (6 bases). The length of the CDR3 is 16 residues. Trimming cost V 4 bases and J 4 bases, with 16 bases left between them. Germline V gene sequence: CDR1 MDHEN, CDR2 SYDVKM. The CDR3 bases are TGTGCCAGCAGTTCCCTCCTTACAGGGACCACCGGGGAGCTGTTTTTT. As protein: CASSSLLTGTTGELFF. Using reference TRBV28 and TRBJ2-2 for the parts outside the CDR3, the full variable domain is DVKVTQSSRYLVKRTGEKVFLECVQDMDHENMFWYRQDPGLGLRLIYFSYDVKMKEKGDIPEGYSVSREKKERFSLILESASTNQTSMYLCASSSLLTGTTGELFFGEGSRLTVL.

This clone was counted a single time. This sequence joins TRBV5-1 and TRBJ2-1, with 15 bases aligning to TRBD2. CDR1 is SGHRS, CDR2 YFSETQ, per germline. The CDR3 is made up of 16 amino acids. Trimming removed 2 bases from V and 4 bases from J; junction bases left unmatched: 1. The CDR3 is CASSFGLAGGYNEQFF. In DNA form, the CDR3 reads TGCGCCAGCAGCTTTGGACTAGCGGGAGGGTACAATGAGCAGTTCTTC.

The V gene is TRBV18, the J gene TRBJ1-1; 8 bases map to TRBD1. Per germline, CDR1 KGHSH and CDR2 LQKENI. CDR3 size: 15 residues. Unmatched junction bases numbered 8, after V lost 5 bases and J lost 3 bases. The CDR3 DNA reads TGTGCCAGCTCATCTCCGACAGGGGTGGACACTGAAGCTTTCTTT. It translates to CASSSPTGVDTEAFF.

The genes are TRBV19 and TRBJ2-3, with 7 bases aligning to TRBD1. CDR3 size: 11 residues. V trimming: 8 bases; J trimming: 13 bases; junction bases outside the gene matches: 9. CDR1 is LNHDA, CDR2 SQIVND, per germline (reference sequence). The CDR3 sequence: CASGEQGIKYF. CDR3 bases: TGTGCCAGTGGCGAACAGGGGATCAAGTATTTT.

The chain joins TRBV19 to TRBJ2-1; tentative D call: TRBD1 (6 bases). CDR3 size: 17 residues. Between the trimmed V and J ends, which lost 3 bases and 0 bases, there was a span of 15 bases. Germline V CDR1 and CDR2: LNHDA, SQIVND (reference sequence). Written as DNA, the CDR3 is TGTGCCAGTAGTATTTGGTCAACACAGGGCTCCTACAATGAGCAGTTCTTC. Translated, it gives CASSIWSTQGSYNEQFF.